Each of the 15 T cell receptor beta chains below was sequenced from the same sample in a study of cytomegalovirus exposure and HLA in healthy donors. Use of 60 Vbeta and 13 Jbeta primers characterized the PCR. TCRdb's copy holds only in-frame clones and misses some; the assay was immunoSEQ multiplex PCR. The table has 90,000 to 95,000 clones, 78% seen once. Sequenced input: PBMCs. Source of these receptors: a male donor in good health and CMV-seropositive.

The gene calls are TRBV6-5 and TRBJ2-3; D is ambiguous. Trimming cost V 8 bases and J 2 bases, with 5 bases left between them. The germline V gene has CDR1 MNHEY and CDR2 SVGAGI. The CDR3 is made up of 11 amino acids. The chain's CDR3 is CASFHTDTQYF. CDR3 nucleotide sequence: TGTGCCAGCTTCCACACAGATACGCAGTATTTT.

This clone was observed a single time. This sequence joins TRBV10-3 and TRBJ2-4; D unclear. Trimming shortened V by 4 bases and J by 5 bases, and 15 bases separated the two germline ends. This CDR3 region has 15 residues. CDR1 is ENHRY and CDR2 is SYGVKD in the germline V gene. The CDR3 reads CAISVGGLNENIQYF. The CDR3 DNA reads TGTGCCATCAGTGTCGGCGGCCTTAACGAAAACATTCAGTACTTC.

The J gene is TRBJ2-6, the V gene TRBV5-1; D ambiguous. CDR1 and CDR2 from the germline V gene are SGHRS and YFSETQ. V was trimmed by 0 bases and J by 4 bases, leaving 11 bases between them. The CDR3 loop spans 16 amino acids. CDR3 in amino acids: CASSLGERAGANVLTF. Written as DNA, the CDR3 is TGCGCCAGCAGCTTGGGAGAGCGCGCCGGGGCCAACGTCCTGACTTTC.

This clone is a singleton in its sample. V is TRBV2 and J is TRBJ2-1; TRBD2 agrees at 12 bases. The CDR3 is 16 residues long. Germline CDR1 and CDR2: SNHLY and FYNNEI. The V gene end was trimmed by 4 bases and the J gene end by 9 bases; junction bases not matched to a gene: 10. CDR3 loop: CASSGNLAGGRSEQFF. CDR3 sequence (DNA): TGTGCCAGCAGTGGTAACCTAGCGGGGGGGCGTAGTGAGCAGTTCTTC.

The chain is built from TRBV6-1 and TRBJ2-7; D uncertain. The CDR3 has 16 amino acids. Germline V CDR1 and CDR2: MNHNS, SASEGT. The V end was cut by 4 bases, the J end by 0 bases, with 16 bases between. This CDR3 is CASSGGPLPVSYEQYF. CDR3 nucleotides: TGTGCCAGCAGTGGTGGGCCTTTGCCTGTCTCCTACGAGCAGTACTTC.

The chain combines TRBV19 with TRBJ2-6, with a weak D call TRBD2 (5 bases). The ends were cut back, 5 bases at V and 0 bases at J, with 11 bases in the middle. CDR1 and CDR2 from the germline V gene are LNHDA and SQIVND (reference sequence). This CDR3 is built from 16 residues. The CDR3 loop is CASSRSADSGANVLTF. CDR3 sequence (DNA): TGTGCCAGTAGTCGCTCAGCGGACTCTGGGGCCAACGTCCTGACTTTC.

This clone was counted only a few times. This sequence joins TRBV5-4 and TRBJ2-7, with 12 bases matching TRBD2. J gave up 5 bases and V 3 bases, and 3 bases lay outside the gene matches. The CDR3 sequence is 14 residues long. Per germline, CDR1 SGHNT and CDR2 YYREEE (reference sequence). In DNA form, the CDR3 reads TGTGCCAGCAGCTCTAGCGGGGGGGCCCACGAGCAGTACTTC. Translated, it gives CASSSSGGAHEQYF.

The V gene is TRBV7-2, the J gene TRBJ1-4; TRBD1 aligns across 8 bases. The CDR3 is 15 amino acids. From germline, CDR1 is SGHTA and CDR2 FQGNSA. V shed 5 bases, J shed 5 bases, and the junction held 7 bases outside the gene matches. In nucleotides, the CDR3 is TGTGCCAGCAGCGCACAAACAGGGGGAAATGAAAAACTGTTTTTT. It codes for CASSAQTGGNEKLFF.

This rearrangement joins TRBV28 to TRBJ1-2; D is perhaps TRBD1 (6 bases). CDR1 MDHEN and CDR2 SYDVKM come from the germline V gene. V was clipped by 10 bases and J by 0 bases, with 12 bases between them. This CDR3 is built from 13 residues. The DNA of the CDR3 is TGTGCCATGCAGGGGAAAACTAACTATGGCTACACCTTC. The encoded protein is CAMQGKTNYGYTF.

The V and J genes are TRBV28 and TRBJ2-2; 9 bases fit TRBD1. The CDR3 extends over 19 amino acids. Germline CDR1 is MDHEN and CDR2 is SYDVKM. V lost 5 bases and J lost 6; bases outside the gene matches: 19. Here the CDR3 DNA reads TGTGCCAGCAGTCAGCCGGGACAGGGTTTAAGATTGGTAGCCGGGGAGCTGTTTTTT. The encoded protein is CASSQPGQGLRLVAGELFF.

V is TRBV5-1 and J is TRBJ1-1; D call uncertain. CDR1 SGHRS and CDR2 YFSETQ come from the germline V gene. V shed 4 bases and J shed 3 bases, with 19 bases lying between them. The CDR3 contains 16 residues. For the CDR3, the DNA is TGCGCCAGCAGCCAAAGACTTCAAAAGGCGGACACTGAAGCTTTCTTT. Translation gives CASSQRLQKADTEAFF.

V is TRBV6-1 and J is TRBJ1-5; weak D call: TRBD1 (6 bases). Trimming left V 8 bases short and J 6 bases short, with 14 bases between. Germline values: CDR1 MNHNS, CDR2 SASEGT. The CDR3 spans 13 residues. The chain's CDR3 is CASAIQGIQPQHF. CDR3 coding DNA: TGTGCCAGCGCAATACAGGGTATTCAGCCCCAGCATTTT.

This chain links TRBV18 with TRBJ2-7, with a weak D call TRBD2 (6 bases). The V gene's germline CDR1 is KGHSH and CDR2 LQKENI. V lost 3 bases to trimming and J lost 5 bases, with 17 bases between them. The CDR3 covers 15 residues. CDR3 loop: CASSPRDFASHEQYF. DNA of the CDR3: TGTGCCAGCTCACCTAGGGACTTTGCTTCCCACGAGCAGTACTTC.

V is TRBV19 and J is TRBJ2-3; tentative D call: TRBD2 (6 bases). The CDR3 contains 14 residues. Germline loops: CDR1 LNHDA, CDR2 SQIVND (reference sequence). V was cut by 4 bases and J by 5 bases, with 13 bases left in between. The CDR3 protein is CASSSPGAVDTQYF. The CDR3 DNA follows: TGTGCCAGTAGTAGTCCGGGAGCCGTAGATACGCAGTATTTT.

This clone showed up just once. The gene calls are TRBV6-1 and TRBJ2-4; 7 bases match TRBD1. V dropped 4 bases and J dropped 7; count of bases not matched to a gene: 10. Germline CDR1 reads MNHNS; CDR2 reads SASEGT. CDR3 length: 15 amino acids. CDR3 residues: CASSVEGGNTNIQYF. The CDR3 DNA reads as TGTGCCAGCAGTGTAGAAGGGGGCAATACGAACATTCAGTACTTC.